The 2 T cell receptor beta chains in this list originate from one sample, sequenced in a study of T cell changes during pregnancy in multiple sclerosis. Libraries were prepared by immunoSEQ multiplex PCR; TCRdb keeps only in-frame clonotypes and omits some of them. The data show around 130,000 clones, with 90% to 96% seen just once and 0.44% held by the top ten. The material sequenced was peripheral blood, taken after pregnancy. The receptor set was obtained from a female donor with multiple sclerosis, enrolled in a pregnancy study.

The V call is TRBV11-2, the J call TRBJ1-1, with 9 bases fitting TRBD1. J lost 8 bases, V lost 3 bases, and 10 bases had no gene match. This CDR3 is built from 15 residues. Germline assignment: CDR1 SGHAT and CDR2 FQNNGV. The CDR3 protein is CASSLGPGQGLEAFF. In nucleotides, the CDR3 is TGTGCCAGCAGCTTGGGACCGGGACAGGGACTAGAAGCTTTCTTT.

V is TRBV10-2 and J is TRBJ2-1, with 13 bases aligning to TRBD2. The CDR3 contains 15 residues. V shed 6 bases and J 7 bases; nucleotides not matched to a gene: 6. Germline CDR1 is WSHSY and CDR2 is SAAADI. CDR3 sequence: CASRETSGRSNEQFF. CDR3 sequence (DNA): TGCGCCAGCAGGGAGACTAGCGGGAGGAGTAATGAGCAGTTCTTC.